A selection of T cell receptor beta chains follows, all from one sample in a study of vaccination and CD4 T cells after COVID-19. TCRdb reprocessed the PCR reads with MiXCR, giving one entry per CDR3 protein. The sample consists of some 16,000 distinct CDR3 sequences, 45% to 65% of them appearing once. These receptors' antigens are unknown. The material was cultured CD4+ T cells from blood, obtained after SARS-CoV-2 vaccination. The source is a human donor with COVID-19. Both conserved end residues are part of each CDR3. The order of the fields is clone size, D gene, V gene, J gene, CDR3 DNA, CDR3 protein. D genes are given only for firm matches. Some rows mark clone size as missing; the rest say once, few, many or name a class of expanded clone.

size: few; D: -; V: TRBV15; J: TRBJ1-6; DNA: TGTGCCACCAGCAGAGCGGGGGTGAATTCACCCCTCCACTTT; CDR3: CATSRAGVNSPLHF
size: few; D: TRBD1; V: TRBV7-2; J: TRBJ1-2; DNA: TGTGCCAGCAGCTTAGCGCAGGAACAGGGGCCAGGCTACACCTTC; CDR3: CASSLAQEQGPGYTF
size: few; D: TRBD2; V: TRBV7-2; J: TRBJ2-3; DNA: TGTGCCAGCAGCTTAGGTCGGGGGGGCACAGATACGCAGTATTTT; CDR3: CASSLGRGGTDTQYF
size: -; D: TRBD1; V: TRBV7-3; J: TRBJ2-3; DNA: TGTGCCAGCAGCTCCACAGGGGGCATAGCCACAGATACGCAGTATTTT; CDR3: CASSSTGGIATDTQYF
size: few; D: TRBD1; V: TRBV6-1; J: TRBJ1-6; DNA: TGTGCCACCGACCTGGACAGGGGAAGTTCACCCCTCCACTTT; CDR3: CATDLDRGSSPLHF
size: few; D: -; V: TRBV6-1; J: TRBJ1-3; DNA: TGTGCCAGCAGTGAACAGACGTCTGGAAACACCATATATTTT; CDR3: CASSEQTSGNTIYF
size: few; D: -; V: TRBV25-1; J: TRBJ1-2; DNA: TGTGCCAGCAGTATCCCCGGGACCCCTGTGGGTGGCTACACCTTC; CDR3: CASSIPGTPVGGYTF
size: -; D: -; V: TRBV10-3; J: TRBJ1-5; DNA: TGTGCCACCGTCGGCCACAACGGGGGGCCCCAGCATTTT; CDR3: CATVGHNGGPQHF
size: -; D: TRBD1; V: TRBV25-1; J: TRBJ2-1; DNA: TGTGCCAGCAGTGATCAAGTAGGGACAGTGTACAATGAGCAGTTCTTC; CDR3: CASSDQVGTVYNEQFF
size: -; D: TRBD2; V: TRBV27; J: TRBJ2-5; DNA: TGTGCCAGGTACACCCCGGGACTAGCGAATGAGACCCAGTACTTC; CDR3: CARYTPGLANETQYF
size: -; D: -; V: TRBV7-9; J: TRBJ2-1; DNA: TGTGCCAGCAGCCCCCGGGACCCCCGTACTGAGCAGTTCTTC; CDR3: CASSPRDPRTEQFF
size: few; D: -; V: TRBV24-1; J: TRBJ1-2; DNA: TGTGCCACCAGTGATCCGTATGGCTACACCTTC; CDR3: CATSDPYGYTF
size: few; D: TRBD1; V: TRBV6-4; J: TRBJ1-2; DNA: TGTGCCAGCAGTCAGACAGGGGAAGGGTATGGCTACACCTTC; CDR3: CASSQTGEGYGYTF
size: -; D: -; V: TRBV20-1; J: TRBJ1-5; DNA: TGCAGTGCTAGCCCTAGTGTTGGGCCCCAGCATTTT; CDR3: CSASPSVGPQHF
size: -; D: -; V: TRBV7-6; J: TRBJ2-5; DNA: TGTGCCAGCAGCTTAGTATCAGGAGGAGAGACCCAGTACTTC; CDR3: CASSLVSGGETQYF
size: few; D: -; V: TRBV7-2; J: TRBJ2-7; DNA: TGTGCCAGCAGCTTAGGTCACCCACGGGACGAGCAGTACTTC; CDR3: CASSLGHPRDEQYF
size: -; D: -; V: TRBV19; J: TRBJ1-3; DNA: TGTGCCAGTAGTATACGAAACACCATATATTTT; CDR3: CASSIRNTIYF
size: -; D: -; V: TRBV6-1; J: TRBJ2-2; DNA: TGTGCCACCCAAAGGGCCTCAAGGACCGGGGAGCTGTTTTTT; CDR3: CATQRASRTGELFF
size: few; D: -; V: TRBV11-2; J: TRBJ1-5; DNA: TGTGCCAGCAGCACCCAGGGTTTACAGCCCCAGCATTTT; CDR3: CASSTQGLQPQHF
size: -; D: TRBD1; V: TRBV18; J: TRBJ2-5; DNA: TGTGCCAGCTCACCTTTAAAAGGGACAGGGACGGAGACCCAGTACTTC; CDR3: CASSPLKGTGTETQYF
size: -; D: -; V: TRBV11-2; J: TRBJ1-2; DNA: TGTGCCAGCAGCCAGGGACGGTTCTATGGCTACACCTTC; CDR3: CASSQGRFYGYTF
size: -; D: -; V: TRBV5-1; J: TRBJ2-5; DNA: TGCGCCAGCAGACCTGGGGGGGCGGGGAACCAAGAGACCCAGTACTTC; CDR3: CASRPGGAGNQETQYF
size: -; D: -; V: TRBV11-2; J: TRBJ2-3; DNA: TGTGCCAGCAGCTTAGGGGTGAGCACAGATACGCAGTATTTT; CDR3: CASSLGVSTDTQYF
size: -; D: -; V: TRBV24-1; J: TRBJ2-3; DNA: TGTGCCACCAGTGATTTGCAACCGGGGCCCGCAGATATCACAGATACGCAGTATTTT; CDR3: CATSDLQPGPADITDTQYF
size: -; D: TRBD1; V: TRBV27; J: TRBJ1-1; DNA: TGTGCCAGCAGGTTCACTTCGACAGGGACGAACACTGAAGCTTTCTTT; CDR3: CASRFTSTGTNTEAFF
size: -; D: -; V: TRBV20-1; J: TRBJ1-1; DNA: TGCAGTGCTAGAGCAGGTGGTATGAACACTGAAGCTTTCTTT; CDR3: CSARAGGMNTEAFF
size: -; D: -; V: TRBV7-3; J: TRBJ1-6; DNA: TGTGCCAGCAGCTCCTCATCGGGAGGGAATTCACCCCTCCACTTT; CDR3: CASSSSSGGNSPLHF
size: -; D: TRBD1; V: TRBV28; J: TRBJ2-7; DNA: TGTGCCACCCCCCACAGGGGGCATTTCTACGAGCAGTACTTC; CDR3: CATPHRGHFYEQYF
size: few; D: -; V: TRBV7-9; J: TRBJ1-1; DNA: TGTGCCAGCAGCCCAGAGGGGAACACTGAAGCTTTCTTT; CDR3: CASSPEGNTEAFF
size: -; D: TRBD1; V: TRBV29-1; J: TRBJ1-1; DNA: TGCAGCGTTCCCCGGACAGGGTTGAAAGAAGCTTTCTTT; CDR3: CSVPRTGLKEAFF
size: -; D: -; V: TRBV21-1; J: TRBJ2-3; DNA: TGTGCCAGCAGCACCTCCGGGACCCCTCATGCCGCAGATACGCAGTATTTT; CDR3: CASSTSGTPHAADTQYF
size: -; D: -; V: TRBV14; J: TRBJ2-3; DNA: TGTGCCAGCAGCCAAGGGACAGGGAGGGTCACAGATACGCAGTATTTT; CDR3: CASSQGTGRVTDTQYF
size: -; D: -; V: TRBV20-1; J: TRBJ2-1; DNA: TGCAGTGCTAGAGATAGCGCAGAGCAGTTCTTC; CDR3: CSARDSAEQFF
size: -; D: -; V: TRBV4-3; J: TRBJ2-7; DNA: TGCGCCAGCAGCCAAGAAAGGACTCACGAGCAGTACTTC; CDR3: CASSQERTHEQYF
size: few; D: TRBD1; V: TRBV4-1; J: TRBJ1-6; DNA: TGCGCCAGCAGCCGGGAGGGGGCTTCACCCCTCCACTTT; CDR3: CASSREGASPLHF
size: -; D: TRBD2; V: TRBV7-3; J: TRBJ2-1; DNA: TGTGCCAGCAGCTTAGGCCTAGCGGGGAGTAATGAGCAGTTCTTC; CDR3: CASSLGLAGSNEQFF
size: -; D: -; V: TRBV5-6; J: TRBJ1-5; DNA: TGTGCCAGCAGCCGCCAAACGAATCCGAGCGGCTTGGGGGATCAGCCCCAGCATTTT; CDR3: CASSRQTNPSGLGDQPQHF
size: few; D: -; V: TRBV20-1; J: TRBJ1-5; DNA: TGCAGTGCTATAACCCGATCGACCAATCAGCCCCAGCATTTT; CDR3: CSAITRSTNQPQHF
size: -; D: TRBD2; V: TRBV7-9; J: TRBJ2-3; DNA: TGTGCCAGCAGCTTAAAAGGCGGGGGGGCCACAGATACGCAGTATTTT; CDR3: CASSLKGGGATDTQYF
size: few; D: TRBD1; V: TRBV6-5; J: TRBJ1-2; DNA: TGTGCCAGCAGTTCCGTGTTCGGGACAGCCCGATTAGGCTACACCTTC; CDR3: CASSSVFGTARLGYTF
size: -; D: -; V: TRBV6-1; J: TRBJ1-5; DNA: TGTGCCAGCAGTGATCGGGGCGGGCGGTCGCGGAACAATCAGCCCCAGCATTTT; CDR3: CASSDRGGRSRNNQPQHF
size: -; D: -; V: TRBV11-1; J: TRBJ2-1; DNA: TGTGCCAGCAGCTTGGGCCGGAATAATTACAATGAGCAGTTCTTC; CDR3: CASSLGRNNYNEQFF
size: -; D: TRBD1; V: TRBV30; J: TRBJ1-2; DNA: TGTGCCTGGAGCGCCCTAGGGGACAGAAGCGGCTACACCTTC; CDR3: CAWSALGDRSGYTF
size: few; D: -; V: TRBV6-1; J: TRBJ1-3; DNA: TGTGCCAGCAGTGAGACAGGAACTGGAAACACCATATATTTT; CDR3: CASSETGTGNTIYF
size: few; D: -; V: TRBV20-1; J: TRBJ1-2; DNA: TGCAGTGCTAAGGACCCCATCTATGGCTACACCTTC; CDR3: CSAKDPIYGYTF
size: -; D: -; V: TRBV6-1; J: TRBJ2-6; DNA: TGTGCCAGCAGTGATTCCCTAGAGAGGCAAGGGGCCAACGTCCTGACTTTC; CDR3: CASSDSLERQGANVLTF
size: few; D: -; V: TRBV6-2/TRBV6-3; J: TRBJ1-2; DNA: TGTGCCAGCAAAGGGGAAGGCTATGGCTACACCTTC; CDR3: CASKGEGYGYTF
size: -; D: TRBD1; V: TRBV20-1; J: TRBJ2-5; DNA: TGCAGTGCTGGGGGACAGGGTGGGCAGACCCAGTACTTC; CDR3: CSAGGQGGQTQYF
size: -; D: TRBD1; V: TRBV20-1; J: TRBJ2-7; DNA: TGCGCCGGACAGGATAACTCCTACGAGCAGTACTTC; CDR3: CAGQDNSYEQYF
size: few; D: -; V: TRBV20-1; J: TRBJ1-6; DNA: TGCAGTGCTAGCCAGAGACAAGGGGTCGGTTCACCCCTCCACTTT; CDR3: CSASQRQGVGSPLHF
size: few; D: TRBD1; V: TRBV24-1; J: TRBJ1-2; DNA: TGTGCCACCAGTGACACGGGACAGGGCTATGGCTACACCTTC; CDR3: CATSDTGQGYGYTF
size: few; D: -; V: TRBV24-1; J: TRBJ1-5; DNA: TGTGCCACCAGTGATCAGGGGAGTCAGCCCCAGCATTTT; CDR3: CATSDQGSQPQHF
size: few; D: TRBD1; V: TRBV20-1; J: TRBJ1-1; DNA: TGCAGTGCTAGATTAAGCATGACAGGGACCACTGAAGCTTTCTTT; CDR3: CSARLSMTGTTEAFF
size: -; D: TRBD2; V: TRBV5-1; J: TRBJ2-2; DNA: TGCGCCAGCAGCTCCTCCGCTAGCGGGGGGAACACCGGGGAGCTGTTTTTT; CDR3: CASSSSASGGNTGELFF
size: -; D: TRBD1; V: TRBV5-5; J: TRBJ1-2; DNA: TGTGCCAGCAGCTTGGGACAGGGGGGCTATGGCTACACCTTC; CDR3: CASSLGQGGYGYTF
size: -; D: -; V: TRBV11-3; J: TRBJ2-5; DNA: TGTGCCAGCAGCTTGGGGGAGCGGGAGACCCAGTACTTC; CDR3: CASSLGERETQYF
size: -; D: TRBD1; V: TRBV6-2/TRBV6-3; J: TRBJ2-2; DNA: TGTGCCAGCAGTTCCCCGACAGGGGGGCCCACCGGGGAGCTGTTTTTT; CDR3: CASSSPTGGPTGELFF
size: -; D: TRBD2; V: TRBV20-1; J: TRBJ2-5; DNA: TGCAGTTCCACCTCCATAGCGGGGGGGCCGGAGACCCAGTACTTC; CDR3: CSSTSIAGGPETQYF